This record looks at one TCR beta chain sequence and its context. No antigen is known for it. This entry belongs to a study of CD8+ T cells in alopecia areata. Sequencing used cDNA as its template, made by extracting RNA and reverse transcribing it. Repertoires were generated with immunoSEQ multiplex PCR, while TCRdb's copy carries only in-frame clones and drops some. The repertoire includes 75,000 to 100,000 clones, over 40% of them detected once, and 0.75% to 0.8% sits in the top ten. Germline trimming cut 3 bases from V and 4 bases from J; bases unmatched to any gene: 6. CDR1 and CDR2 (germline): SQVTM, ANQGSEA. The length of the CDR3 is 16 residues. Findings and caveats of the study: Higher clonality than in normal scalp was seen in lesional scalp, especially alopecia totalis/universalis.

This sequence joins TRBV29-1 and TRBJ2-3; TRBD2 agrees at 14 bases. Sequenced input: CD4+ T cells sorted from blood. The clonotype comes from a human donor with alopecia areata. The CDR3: CSVEGTSGGGADTQYF. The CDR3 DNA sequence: TGCAGCGTTGAGGGGACTAGCGGGGGCGGTGCAGATACGCAGTATTTT.